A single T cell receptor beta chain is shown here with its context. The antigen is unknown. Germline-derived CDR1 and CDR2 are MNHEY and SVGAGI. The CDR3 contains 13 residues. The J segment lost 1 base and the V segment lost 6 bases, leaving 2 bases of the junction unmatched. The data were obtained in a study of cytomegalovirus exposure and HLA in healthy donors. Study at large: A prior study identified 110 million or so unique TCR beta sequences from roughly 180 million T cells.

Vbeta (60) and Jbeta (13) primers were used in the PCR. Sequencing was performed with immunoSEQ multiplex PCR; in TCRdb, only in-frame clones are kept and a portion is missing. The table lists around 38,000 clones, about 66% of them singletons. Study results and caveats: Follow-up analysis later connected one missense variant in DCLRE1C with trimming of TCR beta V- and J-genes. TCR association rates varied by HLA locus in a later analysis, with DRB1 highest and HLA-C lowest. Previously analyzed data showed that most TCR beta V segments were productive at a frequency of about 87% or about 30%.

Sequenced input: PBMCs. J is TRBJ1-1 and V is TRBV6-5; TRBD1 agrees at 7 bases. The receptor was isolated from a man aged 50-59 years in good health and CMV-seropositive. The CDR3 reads CASSRQGNTEAFF. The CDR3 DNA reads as TGTGCCAGCAGCCGACAGGGGAACACTGAAGCTTTCTTT.